The 18 T cell receptor beta chains in this list originate from one sample, sequenced in a study of T cell changes during pregnancy in multiple sclerosis. Profiled with immunoSEQ multiplex PCR; TCRdb holds only in-frame clones, not every one. The sample has tens of thousands of clones, roughly 92% seen once. The input for sequencing was peripheral blood, taken in the second trimester of pregnancy. The receptors were sampled from a female donor with multiple sclerosis, enrolled in a pregnancy study.

The chain links TRBV11-2 to TRBJ2-5; 14 nucleotides align to TRBD2. CDR3 length: 16 amino acids. V lost 5 bases and J lost 4; bases outside the gene matches: 6. Germline values: CDR1 SGHAT, CDR2 FQNNGV. CDR3 sequence reads: CASSTGTSGRRETQYF. CDR3 coding DNA: TGTGCCAGCAGCACGGGGACTAGCGGGAGACGAGAGACCCAGTACTTC.

This clone was counted once. The chain has TRBV13 and TRBJ2-7, with a tentative D call TRBD1 (5 bases). The CDR3 spans 14 residues. The ends were cut back, 1 base at V and 2 bases at J, with 9 bases in the middle. Looked up from germline, CDR1 is PRHDT and CDR2 is FYEKMQ (reference sequence). The CDR3 protein is CASSLEGVPYEQYF. CDR3 in DNA: TGTGCCAGCAGCTTAGAAGGGGTCCCCTACGAGCAGTACTTC. Filled out from reference TRBV13 and TRBJ2-7, the complete variable domain reads AAGVIQSPRHLIKEKRETATLKCYPIPRHDTVYWYQQGPGQDPQFLISFYEKMQSDKGSIPDRFSAQQFSDYHSELNMSSLELGDSALYFCASSLEGVPYEQYFGPGTRLTVT.

A remark on this clone: Other DNA sequences in the same sample also yield this CDR3. The V gene is TRBV7-9, the J gene TRBJ1-4; 7 bases are a match to TRBD1. Germline V CDR1 and CDR2: SEHNR, FQNEAQ (reference sequence). The J segment lost 8 bases and the V segment lost 3 bases, leaving 0 bases of the junction unmatched. The CDR3 consists of 12 residues. As DNA, the CDR3 is TGTGCCAGCAGCTTGACAGGGGAAAAACTGTTTTTT. Translation gives CASSLTGEKLFF.

This chain connects TRBV7-2 to TRBJ2-6; possible D gene TRBD1, 5 bases. Germline V gives CDR1 SGHTA, CDR2 FQGNSA. The ends were cut back, 3 bases at V and 0 bases at J, with 15 bases in the middle. CDR3 length equals 18 residues. The CDR3 here is CASSFPGHSISGANVLTF. The CDR3 DNA reads TGTGCCAGCAGCTTCCCCGGACATTCTATCTCTGGGGCCAACGTCCTGACTTTC.

This chain uses TRBV9 with TRBJ1-3, with unresolved D. The CDR3 totals 14 residues. The V gene's germline CDR1 is SGDLS and CDR2 YYNGEE. The V end was cut by 7 bases, the J end by 0 bases, with 11 bases between. Here the CDR3 DNA reads TGTGCCAGCGGGCGAGAGGGCTCTGGAAACACCATATATTTT. It encodes CASGREGSGNTIYF.

This clone was counted a few times. The chain is built from TRBV11-3 and TRBJ1-3; 7 nucleotides align to TRBD1. This CDR3 spans 15 amino acids. CDR1 and CDR2 from the germline V gene are SGHNT and YENEEA. V was clipped by 4 bases and J by 0 bases; unmatched bases: 3. The CDR3 spells CASSSQGFSGNTIYF. The CDR3 nucleotides read TGTGCCAGCAGCTCACAGGGGTTCTCTGGAAACACCATATATTTT. Using reference TRBV11-3 and TRBJ1-3 for the parts outside the CDR3, the full variable domain is EAGVVQSPRYKIIEKKQPVAFWCNPISGHNTLYWYLQNLGQGPELLIRYENEEAVDDSQLPKDRFSAERLKGVDSTLKIQPAELGDSAVYLCASSSQGFSGNTIYFGEGSWLTVV.

CDR3 nucleotides: TGTGCCAGCAGCTCCGTGAGGGGGGGCACTGAAGCTTTCTTT. This gives the protein CASSSVRGGTEAFF. The rearrangement links TRBV6-6 to TRBJ1-1; TRBD1 might be the D (6 bases). CDR1 MNHNY and CDR2 SVGAGI come from the germline V gene (reference sequence). V was trimmed by 6 bases and J by 4 bases, leaving 15 bases between them. This CDR3 is 14 amino acids long.

V is TRBV6-1 and J is TRBJ2-1, with TRBD2 as a possible D gene (6 bases). The CDR3 length is 17 residues. Germline V CDR1 and CDR2: MNHNS, SASEGT. The germline V and J ends were trimmed by 2 bases and 0 bases, with 14 bases remaining between them. The CDR3 DNA sequence: TGTGCCAGCAGTGAATCACTAGCAGCGAGCTCCTACAATGAGCAGTTCTTC. Its translation: CASSESLAASSYNEQFF.

The rearrangement joins TRBV6-1 to TRBJ2-7, with TRBD1 identical over 8 bases. The CDR3 has 14 amino acids. Germline assignment: CDR1 MNHNS and CDR2 SASEGT. J was trimmed by 1 base and V by 10 bases; bases with no gene match: 9. In DNA form, the CDR3 reads TGTGCCACGCCTGGCCGGGACAGGTCCTACGAGCAGTACTTC. Its translation is CATPGRDRSYEQYF.

The chain has TRBV28 and TRBJ2-1; 7 positions match TRBD2. V gave up 3 bases and J gave up 3 bases; unmatched junction bases: 8. Per germline, CDR1 MDHEN and CDR2 SYDVKM. The CDR3 loop spans 16 amino acids. Written as DNA, the CDR3 is TGTGCCAGCAGTTTCTTCGCGGGGGTCGGCTACAATGAGCAGTTCTTC. Translation: CASSFFAGVGYNEQFF.

This clone is a singleton in its sample. The CDR3: CASSRAGHAYNSPLHF. The CDR3 DNA reads TGTGCCAGCAGCCGAGCAGGGCACGCATATAATTCACCCCTCCACTTT. The chain employs TRBV11-2 and TRBJ1-6, with D perhaps matching TRBD1 (5 bases). Germline loops: CDR1 SGHAT, CDR2 FQNNGV. This CDR3 contains 16 residues. Trimming removed 5 bases from V and 4 bases from J, with 15 bases in between.

V and J are TRBV6-1 and TRBJ1-5, with D uncertain. Trimming took off 7 bases at V and 1 base at J, with 14 bases between the two ends. CDR3 length equals 15 residues. Germline values: CDR1 MNHNS, CDR2 SASEGT. The CDR3 region has the DNA TGTGCCAGCATTTTAGAGGGAGAGAGCAATCAGCCCCAGCATTTT. This translates into CASILEGESNQPQHF.

Only one count was recorded for this clone. The chain combines TRBV20-1 with TRBJ2-7; TRBD2 is a possible D gene (5 bases). This CDR3 contains 11 residues. V dropped 5 bases and J dropped 6 bases, with 11 bases sitting between them. Germline CDR1 is DFQATT and CDR2 is SNEGSKA (reference sequence). The DNA of the CDR3 is TGCAGTGCTCCCCGGGGTCCCGAGCAGTACTTC. Translation: CSAPRGPEQYF.

CDR3 in DNA: TGTGCCAGCGCTTGGACAGTCTCCTACGAGCAGTACTTC. Protein product: CASAWTVSYEQYF. V is TRBV11-2 and J is TRBJ2-7, with D maybe TRBD1 (6 bases). Germline CDR1 reads SGHAT; CDR2 reads FQNNGV. There are 13 residues in the CDR3. Trimming removed 8 bases from V and 0 bases from J, with 11 bases in between.

This chain joins TRBV9 and TRBJ2-5, with 9 bases fitting TRBD2. V gave up 3 bases and J gave up 4 bases; unmatched junction bases: 7. The CDR3 runs to 15 residues. From germline, CDR1 is SGDLS and CDR2 YYNGEE. CDR3: CASSATSGGPETQYF. The CDR3 DNA follows: TGTGCCAGCAGCGCGACAAGCGGGGGGCCAGAGACCCAGTACTTC. The full variable domain, rest sourced from reference TRBV9 and TRBJ2-5, is DSGVTQTPKHLITATGQRVTLRCSPRSGDLSVYWYQQSLDQGLQFLIQYYNGEERAKGNILERFSAQQFPDLHSELNLSSLELGDSALYFCASSATSGGPETQYFGPGTRLLVL.

The J gene is TRBJ2-2, the V gene TRBV4-1, with 7 bases lining up with TRBD2. CDR1 is MGHRA, CDR2 YSYEKL, per germline. With 2 bases clipped from V and 7 bases from J, the junction kept 16 bases outside the gene matches. The CDR3 is 18 amino acids. CDR3 DNA: TGCGCCAGCAGCCAACCACACCCCTTGGGAGGGAGTAGCGGGGAGCTGTTTTTT. It is translated as CASSQPHPLGGSSGELFF.

This clone appeared once. The chain recombines TRBV6-6 with TRBJ2-5; 10 nucleotides match TRBD2. There are 16 residues in the CDR3. V was pared by 2 bases and J by 5 bases, with 8 bases of the junction left unmatched. Germline assignment: CDR1 MNHNY and CDR2 SVGAGI (reference sequence). CDR3 DNA sequence: TGTGCCAGCAGTTACAGAGTGACTAGCGGGCCGGAGACCCAGTACTTC. Its translation: CASSYRVTSGPETQYF.

This sequence joins TRBV21-1 and TRBJ1-6; the D call TRBD1 from the table was never checked on the DNA. TRBV21-1 corresponds to a pseudogene. The length of the CDR3 is 17 residues. The CDR3 sequence is CASSKGGRGREDSPLHF. CDR3 nucleotides: TGTGCCAGCAGCAAAGGTGGCAGGGGGCGCGAAGATTCACCCCTCCACTTT.